The subject of this entry is one TCR beta chain. The sample belongs to a study of blood T cell repertoires in COVID-19. This CDR3 comprises 14 residues. V lost 6 bases and J 4 bases, leaving 17 bases between the germline ends. Germline V gene data show CDR1 as SQVTM and CDR2 as ANQGSEA. The data were produced by immunoSEQ multiplex PCR, yet TCRdb's version contains in-frame clones alone and is incomplete. This repertoire shows about 170,000 clones, about 74% found once; its top ten account for around 3%. Sequenced sample: peripheral blood. This sequence was found in a woman older than 75 with acute or convalescent COVID-19. The V and J genes are TRBV29-1 and TRBJ2-3, with D tentatively TRBD2 (6 bases). CDR3 sequence reads: CSVSRGDLADTQYF. In DNA, the CDR3 is TGCAGCGTCAGCCGCGGGGACCTGGCAGATACGCAGTATTTT.